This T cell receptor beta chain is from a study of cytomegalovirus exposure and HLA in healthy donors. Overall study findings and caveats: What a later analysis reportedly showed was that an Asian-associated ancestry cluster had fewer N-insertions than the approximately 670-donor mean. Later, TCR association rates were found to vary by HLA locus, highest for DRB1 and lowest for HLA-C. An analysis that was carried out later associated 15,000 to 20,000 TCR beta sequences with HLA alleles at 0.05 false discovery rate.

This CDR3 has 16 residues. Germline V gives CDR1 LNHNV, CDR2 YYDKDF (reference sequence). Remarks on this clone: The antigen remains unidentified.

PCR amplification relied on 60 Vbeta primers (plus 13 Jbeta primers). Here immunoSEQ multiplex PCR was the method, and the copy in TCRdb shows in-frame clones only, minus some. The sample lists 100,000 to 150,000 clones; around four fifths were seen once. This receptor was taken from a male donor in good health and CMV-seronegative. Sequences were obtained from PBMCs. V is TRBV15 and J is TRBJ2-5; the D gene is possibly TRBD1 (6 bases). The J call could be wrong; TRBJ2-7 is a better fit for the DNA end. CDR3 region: CATSRDWTVPAYEQYF. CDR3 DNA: TGTGCCACCAGCAGAGATTGGACAGTGCCTGCCTACGAGCAGTACTTC.